One and the same sample provided the 19 T cell receptor beta chains below, sequenced in a study of blood T cell repertoires in COVID-19. The repertoire was sequenced with immunoSEQ multiplex PCR; TCRdb's copy has only in-frame clones and lacks some. The data contain 180,000 or so clones, roughly four fifths of them seen just once; the ten biggest clones take up 7.5% to 8%. Source material: peripheral blood. The origin of the receptors is a man aged 40-49 years who had recovered from COVID-19.

The chain is built from TRBV28 and TRBJ1-2; TRBD1 aligns across 7 bases. The CDR3 totals 14 residues. Germline V gene data show CDR1 as MDHEN and CDR2 as SYDVKM. Losses at the gene ends were 1 base for V and 3 bases for J; bases not matched to a gene: 2. The CDR3 nucleotides read TGTGCCAGCAGTTTATACGACAGGGACTATGGCTACACCTTC. It specifies CASSLYDRDYGYTF.

The chain couples TRBV28 to TRBJ2-1, with 11 bases matching TRBD2. The junction had 9 bases not matched to a gene; V was cut back by 8 bases and J by 9 bases. The germline V gene encodes CDR1 MDHEN and CDR2 SYDVKM. This CDR3 spans 14 amino acids. Here the CDR3 reads CASGTSGLRGEQFF. CDR3 DNA: TGTGCCAGCGGGACTAGCGGCCTCAGGGGTGAGCAGTTCTTC.

The rearrangement joins TRBV6-2 or TRBV6-3 to TRBJ2-3; 13 nucleotides match TRBD2. Looked up from germline, CDR1 is MNHEY and CDR2 is SVGEGT. The CDR3 spans 15 residues. After removal of 5 bases from V and 3 bases from J, the junction contained 2 bases not matched to a gene. CDR3 in amino acids: CASSPLAGGTDTQYF. The CDR3 DNA is TGTGCCAGCAGTCCACTAGCGGGGGGGACAGATACGCAGTATTTT.

The rearrangement links TRBV11-2 to TRBJ2-7; D unclear. In germline, CDR1 is SGHAT, CDR2 FQNNGV. Trimming removed 3 bases at V and 3 bases at J, with 9 bases between. The CDR3 covers 13 residues. The CDR3 DNA follows: TGTGCCAGCAGCTTTAGTGGTTACTACGAGCAGTACTTC. It encodes CASSFSGYYEQYF.

The table lists this clone with a count of one. The rearrangement links TRBV4-3 to TRBJ1-3, with 7 bases that match TRBD1. The germline V gene has CDR1 LGHNA and CDR2 YSLEER. J gave up 0 bases and V 4 bases, and 12 bases lay outside the gene matches. The length of the CDR3 is 18 residues. The CDR3 loop reads CASSPKPGQANSGNTIYF. In DNA, the CDR3 is TGCGCCAGCAGCCCTAAACCCGGACAGGCAAACTCTGGAAACACCATATATTTT.

V and J are TRBV9 and TRBJ1-3; 7 nucleotides line up with TRBD1. The V and J ends lost 3 bases and 6 bases, in that order; junction bases with no gene match: 9. Germline V lookup: CDR1 SGDLS, CDR2 YYNGEE. The CDR3 runs to 15 residues. The CDR3 protein is CASSEGRGSENTIYF. As DNA, the CDR3 is TGTGCCAGCAGCGAGGGCAGGGGGTCAGAAAACACCATATATTTT.

This chain links TRBV7-9 with TRBJ1-1; D ambiguous. Trimming took off 7 bases at V and 1 base at J, with 16 bases between the two ends. The length of the CDR3 is 15 residues. Germline V gene sequence: CDR1 SEHNR, CDR2 FQNEAQ (reference sequence). The CDR3 sequence is CASTPPPLSNTEAFF. The CDR3 nucleotides are TGTGCCAGCACCCCTCCCCCCCTTTCGAACACTGAAGCTTTCTTT.

The CDR3 DNA sequence: TGTGCCAGCAGCCCCGGACAGACCCGGGAGACCCAGTACTTC. It codes for CASSPGQTRETQYF. The chain links TRBV7-8 to TRBJ2-5; a possible D gene is TRBD1 (6 bases). Germline CDR1 SGHVS, CDR2 FQNEAQ. This CDR3 region has 14 residues. V was trimmed by 5 bases and J by 5 bases, leaving 15 bases between them.

This clone appeared a few times. The chain combines TRBV15 with TRBJ1-2; D might be TRBD1 (5 bases). CDR1 and CDR2 (germline): LNHNV, YYDKDF (reference sequence). This CDR3 contains 13 residues. V lost 5 bases and J 4 bases, leaving 11 bases between the germline ends. The CDR3 DNA reads as TGTGCCACCAGCGACAGAAACGGCTATGGCTACACCTTC. Residues: CATSDRNGYGYTF.

The CDR3 DNA reads TGTGCCAGCAGCTTATGGGCAGGGGTAAATTCACCCCTCCACTTT. Its protein product is CASSLWAGVNSPLHF. The chain recombines TRBV7-2 with TRBJ1-6; the D gene is possibly TRBD1 (6 bases). Germline-derived CDR1 and CDR2 are SGHTA and FQGNSA. V lost 2 bases and J lost 7, with 12 bases in between. This CDR3 has 15 residues.

This chain joins TRBV11-2 and TRBJ2-7; 8 bases align to TRBD1. The CDR3 consists of 15 residues. Trimming cost V 5 bases and J 3 bases; bases outside gene matches: 9. Germline values: CDR1 SGHAT, CDR2 FQNNGV. This chain's CDR3 is CASSPGTGGIYEQYF. In DNA, the CDR3 is TGTGCCAGCAGCCCCGGGACAGGAGGGATCTACGAGCAGTACTTC. The whole variable domain, filled in from reference TRBV11-2 and TRBJ2-7, reads EAGVAQSPRYKIIEKRQSVAFWCNPISGHATLYWYQQILGQGPKLLIQFQNNGVVDDSQLPKDRFSAERLKGVDSTLKIQPAKLEDSAVYLCASSPGTGGIYEQYFGPGTRLTVT.

CDR3 protein: CASSSFQGSGNSPLHF. The CDR3 DNA reads as TGTGCCAGTAGTTCATTTCAGGGGTCAGGTAATTCACCCCTCCACTTT. V is TRBV19 and J is TRBJ1-6, with D perhaps TRBD1 (6 bases). The CDR3 spans 16 residues. The V end was cut by 5 bases, the J end by 6 bases, with 17 bases between. Germline lookup yields CDR1 LNHDA and CDR2 SQIVND (reference sequence).

The J gene is TRBJ2-7, the V gene TRBV9; 8 nucleotides align to TRBD2. V dropped 4 bases and J dropped 1; count of bases not matched to a gene: 1. CDR3 length: 13 amino acids. The germline V gene encodes CDR1 SGDLS and CDR2 YYNGEE. The chain's CDR3 is CASSTSGSYEQYF. The CDR3 DNA reads as TGTGCCAGCAGCACTAGCGGATCCTACGAGCAGTACTTC.

The chain uses TRBV7-9 and TRBJ2-7; TRBD2 aligns across 7 bases. Germline assignment: CDR1 SEHNR and CDR2 FQNEAQ (reference sequence). The CDR3 extends over 14 amino acids. Trimming removed 4 bases from V and 5 bases from J; junction bases left unmatched: 8. CDR3 bases: TGTGCCAGCAGCTCGACACTAGCGTTCCACGAGCAGTACTTC. This codes for CASSSTLAFHEQYF.

This chain connects TRBV25-1 to TRBJ2-6, with D possibly being TRBD2 (6 bases). This CDR3 spans 17 amino acids. Trimming left V 6 bases short and J 0 bases short, with 15 bases between. Per germline, CDR1 MGHDK and CDR2 SYGVNS. CDR3 loop: CASRGGDSLSGANVLTF. As DNA, the CDR3 is TGTGCCAGCAGGGGGGGAGACAGCCTCTCTGGGGCCAACGTCCTGACTTTC.

This clone has a single count. The V call is TRBV24-1, the J call TRBJ2-7; TRBD2 aligns across 10 bases. After removal of 5 bases from V and 3 bases from J, the junction contained 12 bases not matched to a gene. Germline V gene data show CDR1 as KGHDR and CDR2 as SFDVKD. The CDR3 loop spans 17 amino acids. CDR3: CATSALAGVGVYYEQYF. The CDR3 DNA sequence: TGTGCCACCAGTGCCCTAGCGGGAGTAGGGGTTTACTACGAGCAGTACTTC.

A few counts support this clone. This chain uses TRBV30 with TRBJ1-2; D is unresolved. V gave up 1 base and J gave up 4 bases, with 16 bases separating them. Per the germline V gene, CDR1 is GTSNPN and CDR2 is SVGIG (reference sequence). The CDR3 is 15 residues long. The CDR3 reads CAWSARARGLYGYTF. The CDR3 DNA is TGTGCCTGGAGTGCTCGGGCCCGCGGGCTCTATGGCTACACCTTC.

This clone was counted a few times. The rearrangement links TRBV6-1 to TRBJ2-7, with D unclear. The CDR3 covers 15 residues. Germline V gene lookup returns CDR1 MNHNS and CDR2 SASEGT. Deletions cut 0 bases from V and 0 bases from J, with 9 bases between. CDR3 residues: CASSEANLSSYEQYF. Written as DNA, the CDR3 is TGTGCCAGCAGTGAAGCCAACTTAAGCTCCTACGAGCAGTACTTC.

This clone was counted a single time. CDR3 nucleotides: TGCGCCAGCAGCCCAGGTAGTTTACAGAATAGAGAGTTAACAGATACGCAGTATTTT. It encodes CASSPGSLQNRELTDTQYF. The chain uses TRBV4-3 and TRBJ2-3; D remains unclear. The V and J ends lost 4 bases and 3 bases respectively, with 26 bases between them. CDR3 size: 19 residues. CDR1 and CDR2 (germline): LGHNA, YSLEER.